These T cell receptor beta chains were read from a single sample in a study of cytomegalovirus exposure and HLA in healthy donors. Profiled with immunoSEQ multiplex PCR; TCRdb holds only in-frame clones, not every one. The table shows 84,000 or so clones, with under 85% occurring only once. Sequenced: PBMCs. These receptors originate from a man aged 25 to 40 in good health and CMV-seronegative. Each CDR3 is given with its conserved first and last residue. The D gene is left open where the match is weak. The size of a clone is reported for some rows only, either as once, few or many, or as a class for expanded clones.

CDR3nt: TGTGCCAGTAGTATAGTGTTTGGGACAGGGTTTGATGGCTACACCTTC
CDR3aa: CASSIVFGTGFDGYTF
abundance: -
j_gene: TRBJ1-2
d_gene: TRBD1
v_gene: TRBV19

CDR3nt: TGTGCCAGCAGCCCGCAGGGGGCGGCTGGTAATGAAAAACTGTTTTTT
CDR3aa: CASSPQGAAGNEKLFF
abundance: -
j_gene: TRBJ1-4
d_gene: TRBD1
v_gene: TRBV7-2

CDR3nt: TGCGCCAGCAGTATGATTAAAGGGGGGGCAGGAGAAAAACTGTTTTTT
CDR3aa: CASSMIKGGAGEKLFF
abundance: -
j_gene: TRBJ1-4
d_gene: -
v_gene: TRBV4-1

CDR3nt: TGTGCCAGCAGCTTAGGAGGCGGTGCGGGGGGATACAATGAGCAGTTCTTC
CDR3aa: CASSLGGGAGGYNEQFF
abundance: -
j_gene: TRBJ2-1
d_gene: TRBD2
v_gene: TRBV7-9

CDR3nt: TGTGCCAGCGGAGGGGCCGGCGGGTACTTCACTGAAGCTTTCTTT
CDR3aa: CASGGAGGYFTEAFF
abundance: -
j_gene: TRBJ1-1
d_gene: -
v_gene: TRBV2

CDR3nt: TGTGCCAGCTCGCTCAAGACAGGGACAGCGCAGTACTTC
CDR3aa: CASSLKTGTAQYF
abundance: -
j_gene: TRBJ2-7
d_gene: TRBD1
v_gene: TRBV18

CDR3nt: TGTGCCAGCAGAGAGACAGGGATCCGCTCCTACAATGAGCAGTTCTTC
CDR3aa: CASRETGIRSYNEQFF
abundance: -
j_gene: TRBJ2-1
d_gene: TRBD1
v_gene: TRBV2

CDR3nt: TGTGCCAGCAGCTTGGGGGGCCAAACCCCATACGAGCAGTACTTC
CDR3aa: CASSLGGQTPYEQYF
abundance: -
j_gene: TRBJ2-7
d_gene: -
v_gene: TRBV5-4

CDR3nt: TGTGCCAGCAGCCCGACGGGGACTGAAGCTTTCTTT
CDR3aa: CASSPTGTEAFF
abundance: -
j_gene: TRBJ1-1
d_gene: -
v_gene: TRBV11-2

CDR3nt: TGTGCCAGCAGCGTAGGTCTAAAGGGGAATGAGCAGTTCTTC
CDR3aa: CASSVGLKGNEQFF
abundance: -
j_gene: TRBJ2-1
d_gene: -
v_gene: TRBV9

CDR3nt: TGTGCCAGCAGCTTGGGTGCTAGCGGGGGGGCCACGCAGTATTTT
CDR3aa: CASSLGASGGATQYF
abundance: -
j_gene: TRBJ2-3
d_gene: TRBD2
v_gene: TRBV5-4

CDR3nt: TGTGCCAGCAGTGCCTCGGACAGGGTTTGGTCGGAAAAACTGTTTTTT
CDR3aa: CASSASDRVWSEKLFF
abundance: -
j_gene: TRBJ1-4
d_gene: TRBD1
v_gene: TRBV25-1

CDR3nt: TGTGCCAGCAGTTTAAGGGACACCTTCCAAGAGACCCAGTACTTC
CDR3aa: CASSLRDTFQETQYF
abundance: -
j_gene: TRBJ2-5
d_gene: -
v_gene: TRBV27

CDR3nt: TGTGCCACAGATCTAGGGGGTTCGAACACTGAAGCTTTCTTT
CDR3aa: CATDLGGSNTEAFF
abundance: once
j_gene: TRBJ1-1
d_gene: -
v_gene: TRBV2

CDR3nt: TGCGCCAGCAGCTCCCGACAGGGCGTGAACACTGAAGCTTTCTTT
CDR3aa: CASSSRQGVNTEAFF
abundance: -
j_gene: TRBJ1-1
d_gene: TRBD1
v_gene: TRBV5-1

CDR3nt: TGTGCCAGTAGTTCAAGCGGTGGCGAGCAGTACTTC
CDR3aa: CASSSSGGEQYF
abundance: -
j_gene: TRBJ2-7
d_gene: -
v_gene: TRBV19

CDR3nt: TGTGCCTGGGGACAGGGGGTAACCGGGGAGCTGTTTTTT
CDR3aa: CAWGQGVTGELFF
abundance: -
j_gene: TRBJ2-2
d_gene: TRBD1
v_gene: TRBV30

CDR3nt: TGTGCCAGCAGTTTACAGGGAAGTAATCAGCCCCAGCATTTT
CDR3aa: CASSLQGSNQPQHF
abundance: -
j_gene: TRBJ1-5
d_gene: -
v_gene: TRBV27

CDR3nt: TGTGCCAGCAGTGAAATTGGGGACTGGTATGGCTACACCTTC
CDR3aa: CASSEIGDWYGYTF
abundance: few
j_gene: TRBJ1-2
d_gene: -
v_gene: TRBV25-1

CDR3nt: TGTGCCAGCAGCTTTGGGGCACTTAGCTCTGGAAACACCATATATTTT
CDR3aa: CASSFGALSSGNTIYF
abundance: few
j_gene: TRBJ1-3
d_gene: -
v_gene: TRBV13

CDR3nt: TGTGCCAGCAGTTTCCAACAGGGGGCTGAAGCTTTCTTT
CDR3aa: CASSFQQGAEAFF
abundance: -
j_gene: TRBJ1-1
d_gene: TRBD1
v_gene: TRBV28

CDR3nt: TGTGCCAGCAGCTCGACCCGGCTCACGGCAGAAGGGGGGCAGTTCTTC
CDR3aa: CASSSTRLTAEGGQFF
abundance: -
j_gene: TRBJ2-1
d_gene: -
v_gene: TRBV7-2

CDR3nt: TGTGCCAGCAGCCAGCTGACTGCCGGTAATTCACCCCTCCACTTT
CDR3aa: CASSQLTAGNSPLHF
abundance: -
j_gene: TRBJ1-6
d_gene: -
v_gene: TRBV14

CDR3nt: TGCGCCAGCAGCCAAGATGTAGGCGGGACAGCTTATGGCTACACCTTC
CDR3aa: CASSQDVGGTAYGYTF
abundance: -
j_gene: TRBJ1-2
d_gene: TRBD1
v_gene: TRBV4-3

CDR3nt: TGTGCCAGCGCGGGGACCCGCGAGAATCATGAGCAGTTCTTC
CDR3aa: CASAGTRENHEQFF
abundance: -
j_gene: TRBJ2-1
d_gene: -
v_gene: TRBV7-6

CDR3nt: TGTGCCATCAGTGCCCCCAGCGGGGGAATCTATGAGCAGTTCTTC
CDR3aa: CAISAPSGGIYEQFF
abundance: few
j_gene: TRBJ2-1
d_gene: TRBD2
v_gene: TRBV10-3

CDR3nt: TGCGCCAGCAGCCAAACGGACAGGATTAATTCACCCCTCCACTTT
CDR3aa: CASSQTDRINSPLHF
abundance: -
j_gene: TRBJ1-6
d_gene: TRBD1
v_gene: TRBV4-1

CDR3nt: TGCGCCAGCAGCGCCCGCCGCCTGACAGATCCTAACACTGAAGCTTTCTTT
CDR3aa: CASSARRLTDPNTEAFF
abundance: -
j_gene: TRBJ1-1
d_gene: -
v_gene: TRBV4-1

CDR3nt: TGCGCCAGCAGCCAAGACCCGACAGGGTCTAATGAAAAACTGTTTTTT
CDR3aa: CASSQDPTGSNEKLFF
abundance: -
j_gene: TRBJ1-4
d_gene: TRBD1
v_gene: TRBV4-3

CDR3nt: TGTGCCAGCAGCTCGGGACTAAGGGAGACCACAGATACGCAGTATTTT
CDR3aa: CASSSGLRETTDTQYF
abundance: few
j_gene: TRBJ2-3
d_gene: TRBD2
v_gene: TRBV11-3

CDR3nt: TGTGCCAGCACCCGCGATGCAGGGGCCAACGTCCTGACTTTC
CDR3aa: CASTRDAGANVLTF
abundance: -
j_gene: TRBJ2-6
d_gene: -
v_gene: TRBV6-4

CDR3nt: TGTGCCAGCAGCCAAGCGATGGGACAGGGATCTGGAAACACCATATATTTT
CDR3aa: CASSQAMGQGSGNTIYF
abundance: few
j_gene: TRBJ1-3
d_gene: TRBD1
v_gene: TRBV7-2

CDR3nt: TGTGCCAGCAGTTACAGAGGGGGTAGCCCCAGTGAGACCCAGTACTTC
CDR3aa: CASSYRGGSPSETQYF
abundance: -
j_gene: TRBJ2-5
d_gene: -
v_gene: TRBV6-6

CDR3nt: TGTGCCTGGACAGGCCCTCCCACCTACGAGCAGTACTTC
CDR3aa: CAWTGPPTYEQYF
abundance: -
j_gene: TRBJ2-7
d_gene: -
v_gene: TRBV30

CDR3nt: TGTGCCAGCAGCTTAGAAGAACAGGGGAACACTGAAGCTTTCTTT
CDR3aa: CASSLEEQGNTEAFF
abundance: few
j_gene: TRBJ1-1
d_gene: -
v_gene: TRBV11-2

CDR3nt: TGTGCCAGCAGCTTAATACTAGCGGGGGGATTGTCCGGGGAGCTGTTTTTT
CDR3aa: CASSLILAGGLSGELFF
abundance: -
j_gene: TRBJ2-2
d_gene: TRBD2
v_gene: TRBV7-9

CDR3nt: TGTGCCAGCAGCGCTAGCGGGGGGGCCGACAATGAGCAGTTCTTC
CDR3aa: CASSASGGADNEQFF
abundance: medium-sized
j_gene: TRBJ2-1
d_gene: TRBD2
v_gene: TRBV13

CDR3nt: TGTGCCAGCAGCCCCTCCGGGACTAGCGGGGGTGAAAGCACAGATACGCAGTATTTT
CDR3aa: CASSPSGTSGGESTDTQYF
abundance: -
j_gene: TRBJ2-3
d_gene: TRBD2
v_gene: TRBV13

CDR3nt: TGTGCCAGCAGCGTAGAAGCGGGGGCCGGGGAGCTGTTTTTT
CDR3aa: CASSVEAGAGELFF
abundance: -
j_gene: TRBJ2-2
d_gene: TRBD2
v_gene: TRBV9

CDR3nt: TGTGCCAGCTCACAGGGACAGGCCTCTAATGAAAAACTGTTTTTT
CDR3aa: CASSQGQASNEKLFF
abundance: -
j_gene: TRBJ1-4
d_gene: TRBD1
v_gene: TRBV18

CDR3nt: TGTGCTAGTGGTTTGAGGACAGGAGTAGCCAAAAACATTCAGTACTTC
CDR3aa: CASGLRTGVAKNIQYF
abundance: few
j_gene: TRBJ2-4
d_gene: TRBD1
v_gene: TRBV12-5

CDR3nt: TGTGCCAGCAGTGACCGGGACAGGACTACGATCACCGGGGAGCTGTTTTTT
CDR3aa: CASSDRDRTTITGELFF
abundance: few
j_gene: TRBJ2-2
d_gene: TRBD1
v_gene: TRBV6-1

CDR3nt: TGTGCCAGCAGGGCCGGGACAGTAGAAGCTTTCTTT
CDR3aa: CASRAGTVEAFF
abundance: -
j_gene: TRBJ1-1
d_gene: TRBD1
v_gene: TRBV2

CDR3nt: TGTGCCAGCAGTTCAGCCAGCGCACGGCAAGAGACCCAGTACTTC
CDR3aa: CASSSASARQETQYF
abundance: -
j_gene: TRBJ2-5
d_gene: -
v_gene: TRBV11-1

CDR3nt: TGTGCCAGCAATCTGGGAGTCGCTAATGAAAAACTGTTTTTT
CDR3aa: CASNLGVANEKLFF
abundance: -
j_gene: TRBJ1-4
d_gene: -
v_gene: TRBV6-4

CDR3nt: TGTGCCAGGTTGACAGGGGAACGCCCTAACTATGGCTACACCTTC
CDR3aa: CARLTGERPNYGYTF
abundance: -
j_gene: TRBJ1-2
d_gene: TRBD1
v_gene: TRBV2

CDR3nt: TGTGCCAGCAGCATGGACAGGGGGACCAAAAACATTCAGTACTTC
CDR3aa: CASSMDRGTKNIQYF
abundance: -
j_gene: TRBJ2-4
d_gene: TRBD1
v_gene: TRBV5-8

CDR3nt: TGTGCCTGGAGTGTTAGCTGGAATGGCTACACCTTC
CDR3aa: CAWSVSWNGYTF
abundance: -
j_gene: TRBJ1-2
d_gene: -
v_gene: TRBV30

CDR3nt: TGTGCCAGCAGCTTTAGCGGGGGGCCCCCAGATACGCAGTATTTT
CDR3aa: CASSFSGGPPDTQYF
abundance: once
j_gene: TRBJ2-3
d_gene: TRBD2
v_gene: TRBV5-4

CDR3nt: TGTGCCAGTAGTATTTACTGGGCTCCGAGGAACACTGAAGCTTTCTTT
CDR3aa: CASSIYWAPRNTEAFF
abundance: -
j_gene: TRBJ1-1
d_gene: -
v_gene: TRBV19

CDR3nt: TGTGCCAGTAGTAGCCGGACAGGGCGAAACACTGAAGCTTTCTTT
CDR3aa: CASSSRTGRNTEAFF
abundance: -
j_gene: TRBJ1-1
d_gene: TRBD1
v_gene: TRBV19

CDR3nt: TGTGCCAGTAGTGTTAGTACAGACCCGAGCGCTTTCTTT
CDR3aa: CASSVSTDPSAFF
abundance: -
j_gene: TRBJ1-1
d_gene: -
v_gene: TRBV19

CDR3nt: TGTGCCAGCAGCGCACAGGGTAAGGGTTCACAGCCCCAGCATTTT
CDR3aa: CASSAQGKGSQPQHF
abundance: -
j_gene: TRBJ1-5
d_gene: -
v_gene: TRBV5-6